Given below is one T cell receptor (beta chain) in context. A TCRbeta library incorporating unique molecular identifiers was prepared. A single record per CDR3 protein comes from TCRdb applying MiXCR to the PCR reads. The profile covers roughly 590,000 distinct CDR3 sequences, with around 16% appearing a single time and 0.8% to 1.1% taken by the ten largest. The sample originates from a study of T-cell reconstitution after alpha-beta-depleted transplantation in children. The input for sequencing was PBMCs from the stem cell graft donor, taken from the stem cell graft. The receptor's source is a human donor who donated a stem cell graft to a child with acute myeloid leukemia.

CDR3 sequence: CASSFYRDEQYF. CDR3 in DNA: TGTGCCAGCAGCTTTTACAGGGACGAGCAGTACTTC. The V and J genes are TRBV5-5 and TRBJ2-7, with a possible D match to TRBD1 (6 bases). The CDR3 contains 12 residues. Looked up from germline, CDR1 is SGHKS and CDR2 is YYEKEE (reference sequence). Trimming pared 2 bases from V and 5 bases from J, leaving 8 bases between.